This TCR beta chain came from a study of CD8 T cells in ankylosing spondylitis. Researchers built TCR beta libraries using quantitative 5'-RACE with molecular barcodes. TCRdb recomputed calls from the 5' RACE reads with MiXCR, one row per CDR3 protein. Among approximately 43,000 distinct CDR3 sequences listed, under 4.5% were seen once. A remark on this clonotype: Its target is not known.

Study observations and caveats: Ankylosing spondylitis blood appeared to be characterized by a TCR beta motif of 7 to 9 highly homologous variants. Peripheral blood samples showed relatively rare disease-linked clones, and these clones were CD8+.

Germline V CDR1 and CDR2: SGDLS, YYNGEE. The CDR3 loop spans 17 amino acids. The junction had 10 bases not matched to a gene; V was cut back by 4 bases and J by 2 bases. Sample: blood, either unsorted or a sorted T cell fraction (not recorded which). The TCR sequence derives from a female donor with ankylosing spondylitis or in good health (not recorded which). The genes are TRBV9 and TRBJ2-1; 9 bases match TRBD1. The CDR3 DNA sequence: TGTGCCAGCAGCATCGGGACAGGGAAGGCCACCTACAATGAGCAGTTCTTC. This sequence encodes CASSIGTGKATYNEQFF. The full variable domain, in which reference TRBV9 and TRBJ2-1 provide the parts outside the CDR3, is DSGVTQTPKHLITATGQRVTLRCSPRSGDLSVYWYQQSLDQGLQFLIQYYNGEERAKGNILERFSAQQFPDLHSELNLSSLELGDSALYFCASSIGTGKATYNEQFFGPGTRLTVL.